This T cell receptor beta chain was sequenced in a study of CD8 T cells in ankylosing spondylitis. Germline V lookup: CDR1 SGHRS, CDR2 YFSETQ. V dropped 5 bases and J dropped 4 bases, with 6 bases sitting between them. CDR3 length: 11 amino acids. Study outcomes and limitations: Reportedly, matched ankylosing spondylitis synovial fluid was significantly enriched for disease-linked clones. Earlier authors reported some of these motif variants in reactive arthritis synovial fluid and blood. A motif of under ten highly homologous TCR beta variants was seen as apparently characteristic of ankylosing spondylitis blood.

This clonotype was counted at least ten times. Its specificity is not known. Libraries of TCR beta came from quantitative 5'-RACE with molecular barcodes. TCRdb called the 5' RACE reads again in MiXCR, with one record for every CDR3 protein. Found here are under 250,000 distinct CDR3 sequences, around 11% of them singletons; the top ten hold roughly 6.8%. Input material: blood, either unsorted or a sorted T cell fraction (not recorded which). This sequence joins TRBV5-1 and TRBJ1-1; D remains unclear. The clonotype was recovered from a male donor with ankylosing spondylitis or in good health (not recorded which). In DNA form, the CDR3 reads TGCGCCAGCAGGCATTCCACTGAAGCTTTCTTT. Translating it yields CASRHSTEAFF. The complete variable domain, with remaining parts taken from reference TRBV5-1 and TRBJ1-1, reads KAGVTQTPRYLIKTRGQQVTLSCSPISGHRSVSWYQQTPGQGLQFLFEYFSETQRNKGNFPGRFSGRQFSNSRSEMNVSTLELGDSALYLCASRHSTEAFFGQGTRLTVV.